A single sample is the source of the 2 T cell receptor beta chains below, sequenced in a study of blood T cell repertoires in COVID-19. Sequenced by immunoSEQ multiplex PCR; TCRdb stores in-frame clones only, minus some. Of 110,000 or so clones listed, approximately 91% are singletons. Sequenced material: peripheral blood. The receptors were sampled from a woman between 65 and 79 years old who had recovered from COVID-19.

This chain links TRBV9 with TRBJ1-5; 9 nucleotides match TRBD1. The ends lost 8 bases at V and 4 bases at J; junction bases unmatched: 7. Germline V gene data show CDR1 as SGDLS and CDR2 as YYNGEE. There are 14 residues in the CDR3. This chain's CDR3 is CASSPTGGNQPQHF. CDR3 in DNA: TGTGCCAGTTCCCCGACAGGGGGGAATCAGCCCCAGCATTTT.

The V and J genes are TRBV19 and TRBJ1-2, with D possibly being TRBD1 (5 bases). Germline loops: CDR1 LNHDA, CDR2 SQIVND (reference sequence). The CDR3 has 16 amino acids. V was cut by 3 bases and J by 7 bases, with 21 bases left in between. The CDR3 nucleotides are TGTGCCAGTAGTATCCTTGGCGGGACTGCGCTTCCTGGCTACACCTTC. It codes for CASSILGGTALPGYTF.